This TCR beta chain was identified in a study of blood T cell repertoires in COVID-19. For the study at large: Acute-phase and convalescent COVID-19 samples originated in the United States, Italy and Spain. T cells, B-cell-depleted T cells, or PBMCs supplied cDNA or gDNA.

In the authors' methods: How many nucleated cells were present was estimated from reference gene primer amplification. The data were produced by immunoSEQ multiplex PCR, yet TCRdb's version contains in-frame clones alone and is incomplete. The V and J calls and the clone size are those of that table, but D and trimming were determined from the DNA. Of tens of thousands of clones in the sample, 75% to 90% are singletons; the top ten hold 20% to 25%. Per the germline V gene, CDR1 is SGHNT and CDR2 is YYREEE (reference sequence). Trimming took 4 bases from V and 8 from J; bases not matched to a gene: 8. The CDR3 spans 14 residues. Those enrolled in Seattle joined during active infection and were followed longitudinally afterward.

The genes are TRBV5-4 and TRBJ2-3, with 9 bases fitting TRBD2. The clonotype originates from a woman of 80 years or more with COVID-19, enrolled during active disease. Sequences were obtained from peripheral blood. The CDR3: CASSVAGGRVTQYF. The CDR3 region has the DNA TGTGCCAGCAGCGTCGCGGGGGGGCGGGTTACGCAGTATTTT. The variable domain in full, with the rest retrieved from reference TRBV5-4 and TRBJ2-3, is ETGVTQSPTHLIKTRGQQVTLRCSSQSGHNTVSWYQQALGQGPQFIFQYYREEENGRGNFPPRFSGLQFPNYSSELNVNALELDDSALYLCASSVAGGRVTQYFGPGTRLTVL.